A selection of T cell receptor beta chains follows, all from one sample in a study of T cell repertoires in aging, cancer and after chemotherapy. One entry per CDR3 protein, called by TCRdb with MiXCR from the multiplex PCR reads. The repertoire consists of about 5,000 distinct CDR3 sequences, with 20% to 25% occurring once and the leading ten covering about 9%. Sample: blood. The origin of the receptors is a human donor in good health. The donor label of this sample is uncertain. CDR3s include the opening cysteine and the closing phenylalanine or tryptophan. The D gene is left open where the match is weak. Clone size, where shown, is once, few, many, or a class for clones that have expanded.

j_call: TRBJ1-6; clone_size: medium-sized; d_call: .; v_call: TRBV27; cdr3_nt: TGTGCCAGCAGTTTCCTCCCAGGGGCCGATTCACCCCTCCACTTT; cdr3_aa: CASSFLPGADSPLHF
j_call: TRBJ1-2; clone_size: medium-sized; d_call: .; v_call: TRBV30; cdr3_nt: TGTGCCTGGACCCAGGAGGGGACACAGATAAGTTATGGCTACACCTTC; cdr3_aa: CAWTQEGTQISYGYTF
j_call: TRBJ2-6; clone_size: few; d_call: .; v_call: TRBV4-2; cdr3_nt: TGTGCCAGCAGCCAAGATGACAACTCTGGGGCCAACGTCCTGACTTTC; cdr3_aa: CASSQDDNSGANVLTF
j_call: TRBJ2-7; clone_size: medium-sized; d_call: TRBD2; v_call: TRBV19; cdr3_nt: TGTGCCAGTAGTATGATAGCGGGTCCGTGGGAGCAGTACTTC; cdr3_aa: CASSMIAGPWEQYF
j_call: TRBJ1-1; clone_size: many; d_call: .; v_call: TRBV18; cdr3_nt: TGTGCCAGCTCAACCACCTCTGGGCTTGGGGGCGAAGCTTTCTTT; cdr3_aa: CASSTTSGLGGEAFF
j_call: TRBJ1-1; clone_size: many; d_call: .; v_call: TRBV6-1; cdr3_nt: TGTGCCAGCAGACTTAATAGGGACACTGAAGCTTTCTTT; cdr3_aa: CASRLNRDTEAFF
j_call: TRBJ2-2; clone_size: medium-sized; d_call: .; v_call: TRBV6-1; cdr3_nt: TGTGCCAGCAGTGAAACTAGCCGCGACACCGGGGAGCTGTTTTTT; cdr3_aa: CASSETSRDTGELFF
j_call: TRBJ2-5; clone_size: medium-sized; d_call: .; v_call: TRBV6-2/TRBV6-3; cdr3_nt: TGTGCCAGCACCCGACTCCTCCTGGAGACCCAGTACTTC; cdr3_aa: CASTRLLLETQYF
j_call: TRBJ1-2; clone_size: medium-sized; d_call: .; v_call: TRBV18; cdr3_nt: TGTGCCAGCTCACCCGGGAGTCACTATGGCTACACCTTC; cdr3_aa: CASSPGSHYGYTF
j_call: TRBJ2-1; clone_size: .; d_call: TRBD2; v_call: TRBV18; cdr3_nt: TGTGCCAGCTCACCACCCTCGGCGGGGGGGGCCAATGAGCAGTTCTTC; cdr3_aa: CASSPPSAGGANEQFF
j_call: TRBJ1-5; clone_size: large; d_call: TRBD1; v_call: TRBV19; cdr3_nt: TGTGCCAGTAGTAATGATTCGGACAGGGTTACTCAGCCCCAGCATTTT; cdr3_aa: CASSNDSDRVTQPQHF
j_call: TRBJ1-4; clone_size: .; d_call: .; v_call: TRBV29-1; cdr3_nt: TGCAGCGGTGAAAGGATGGAAGTGGGCATTGGTCAAAAACTGTTTTTT; cdr3_aa: CSGERMEVGIGQKLFF
j_call: TRBJ1-3; clone_size: medium-sized; d_call: TRBD1; v_call: TRBV14; cdr3_nt: TGTGCCAGCAGCCGTGACAGGGGGGACACCATATATTTT; cdr3_aa: CASSRDRGDTIYF
j_call: TRBJ1-1; clone_size: .; d_call: .; v_call: TRBV10-3; cdr3_nt: TGCGCCAGCAGCGTAAGGGGGGGGACTGAAGCTTTCTTT; cdr3_aa: CASSVRGGTEAFF
j_call: TRBJ2-3; clone_size: once; d_call: TRBD2; v_call: TRBV5-4; cdr3_nt: TGTGCCAGCAGCCCGCGGGGGGGCCCGACAGATACGCAGTATTTT; cdr3_aa: CASSPRGGPTDTQYF
j_call: TRBJ1-3; clone_size: medium-sized; d_call: .; v_call: TRBV6-2/TRBV6-3; cdr3_nt: TGTGCCAGCAGAGGATACAGGGAGGGCGGAAACACCATATATTTT; cdr3_aa: CASRGYREGGNTIYF
j_call: TRBJ2-2; clone_size: medium-sized; d_call: .; v_call: TRBV6-4; cdr3_nt: TGTGCCAGCGGGCGGAGCACCGGGGAGCTGTTTTTT; cdr3_aa: CASGRSTGELFF
j_call: TRBJ2-1; clone_size: medium-sized; d_call: TRBD2; v_call: TRBV6-5; cdr3_nt: TGTGCCAGCAGTTGGGGAAAGCGGGGGGGATACAATGAGCAGTTCTTC; cdr3_aa: CASSWGKRGGYNEQFF
j_call: TRBJ2-7; clone_size: .; d_call: TRBD2; v_call: TRBV20-1; cdr3_nt: TGCAGTGCTAGAGATTATTCCGTGCGGGGGGCCCCCTACGAGCAGTACTTC; cdr3_aa: CSARDYSVRGAPYEQYF
j_call: TRBJ2-1; clone_size: once; d_call: .; v_call: TRBV2; cdr3_nt: TGTGCCAGCAAGGAGAGTAGCACCAATGAGCAGTTCTTC; cdr3_aa: CASKESSTNEQFF
j_call: TRBJ2-3; clone_size: medium-sized; d_call: TRBD1; v_call: TRBV6-1; cdr3_nt: TGTGCCAGCAGTGAAGGGACAGGGCACACAGATACGCAGTATTTT; cdr3_aa: CASSEGTGHTDTQYF
j_call: TRBJ1-2; clone_size: medium-sized; d_call: TRBD1; v_call: TRBV5-5; cdr3_nt: TGTGCCAGCAGCTTCTCAGGGGGATCCGAAGGCTACACCTTC; cdr3_aa: CASSFSGGSEGYTF
j_call: TRBJ1-5; clone_size: medium-sized; d_call: .; v_call: TRBV6-5; cdr3_nt: TGTGCCAGCAGTCAGGGGTATGATGGCAATCAGCCCCAGCATTTT; cdr3_aa: CASSQGYDGNQPQHF
j_call: TRBJ2-5; clone_size: .; d_call: .; v_call: TRBV20-1; cdr3_nt: TGCAGTGCTAGACCAGGGGCTCAAGAGACCCAGTACTTC; cdr3_aa: CSARPGAQETQYF
j_call: TRBJ1-3; clone_size: medium-sized; d_call: .; v_call: TRBV10-3; cdr3_nt: TGTGCCATCAGTGAGAGCGGTCCTGGAAACACCATATATTTT; cdr3_aa: CAISESGPGNTIYF
j_call: TRBJ1-4; clone_size: .; d_call: TRBD1; v_call: TRBV28; cdr3_nt: TGTGCCAGCAGTTTTCAACAGGGGGGGCCCTATCAACCTGAAAAACTGTTTTTT; cdr3_aa: CASSFQQGGPYQPEKLFF
j_call: TRBJ1-1; clone_size: medium-sized; d_call: TRBD1; v_call: TRBV29-1; cdr3_nt: TGCAGCGTTGAGTCTACCGGGACAGACCTGAACACTGAAGCTTTCTTT; cdr3_aa: CSVESTGTDLNTEAFF
j_call: TRBJ1-1; clone_size: few; d_call: .; v_call: TRBV7-9; cdr3_nt: TGTGCCAGCAGCTTAGAAGGCAGGGAAGCTTTCTTT; cdr3_aa: CASSLEGREAFF
j_call: TRBJ2-3; clone_size: .; d_call: .; v_call: TRBV7-2; cdr3_nt: TGTGCCAGCTACCAAACCGGGAGCACAGATACGCAGTATTTT; cdr3_aa: CASYQTGSTDTQYF
j_call: TRBJ2-7; clone_size: few; d_call: .; v_call: TRBV30; cdr3_nt: TGTGCCTGGAGTGGGCAGGACTCCTACGAGCAGTACTTC; cdr3_aa: CAWSGQDSYEQYF
j_call: TRBJ2-1; clone_size: .; d_call: .; v_call: TRBV5-6; cdr3_nt: TGTGCCAGCAGCTTGAAGAGGAGAGCTCTTAATCTAGATGAGCAGTTCTTC; cdr3_aa: CASSLKRRALNLDEQFF
j_call: TRBJ2-7; clone_size: medium-sized; d_call: .; v_call: TRBV12-3/TRBV12-4; cdr3_nt: TGTGCCAGCAGGAAGGACAGATACGAGCAGTACTTC; cdr3_aa: CASRKDRYEQYF
j_call: TRBJ2-7; clone_size: .; d_call: .; v_call: TRBV25-1; cdr3_nt: TGTGCCAGCAGTGAACCAGGACGGAGCTACGAGCAGTACTTC; cdr3_aa: CASSEPGRSYEQYF
j_call: TRBJ1-3; clone_size: many; d_call: .; v_call: TRBV2; cdr3_nt: TGTGCCAGCAGTGAAGGGGGCAGGGGCGGCGGAAACACCATATATTTT; cdr3_aa: CASSEGGRGGGNTIYF
j_call: TRBJ2-1; clone_size: .; d_call: .; v_call: TRBV20-1; cdr3_nt: TGCAGTGCAGTGGGGGCGAGGCACAATGAGCAGTTCTTC; cdr3_aa: CSAVGARHNEQFF
j_call: TRBJ2-4; clone_size: medium-sized; d_call: .; v_call: TRBV5-6; cdr3_nt: TGTGCCAGCAGCTTGGTTCGGGTAGCCAAAAACATTCAGTACTTC; cdr3_aa: CASSLVRVAKNIQYF
j_call: TRBJ2-3; clone_size: medium-sized; d_call: .; v_call: TRBV6-5; cdr3_nt: TGTGCCAGCAGTTCCGACAGGAACCCCACAGATACGCAGTATTTT; cdr3_aa: CASSSDRNPTDTQYF
j_call: TRBJ1-3; clone_size: medium-sized; d_call: .; v_call: TRBV27; cdr3_nt: TGTGCCAGCAGTTTCAACTCTGGAAACACCATATATTTT; cdr3_aa: CASSFNSGNTIYF
j_call: TRBJ1-4; clone_size: medium-sized; d_call: .; v_call: TRBV10-3; cdr3_nt: TGTGCCACCGGGGGCGAAACTAATGAAAAACTGTTTTTT; cdr3_aa: CATGGETNEKLFF
j_call: TRBJ2-5; clone_size: medium-sized; d_call: .; v_call: TRBV27; cdr3_nt: TGTGCCAGCAGTTTAGGCCTAAGGGAGACCCAGTACTTC; cdr3_aa: CASSLGLRETQYF
j_call: TRBJ1-1; clone_size: medium-sized; d_call: TRBD1; v_call: TRBV19; cdr3_nt: TGTGCCAGTAGGGTGGGGACAGCGAACACTGAAGCTTTCTTT; cdr3_aa: CASRVGTANTEAFF
j_call: TRBJ2-7; clone_size: .; d_call: TRBD2; v_call: TRBV20-1; cdr3_nt: TGCAGTGCTCGGCTAGCGGCCTACGAGCAGTACTTC; cdr3_aa: CSARLAAYEQYF
j_call: TRBJ2-1; clone_size: few; d_call: TRBD2; v_call: TRBV20-1; cdr3_nt: TGCAGTGCCCCCGGGAATCTAGCGGGGTTGGAAGAGCAGTTCTTC; cdr3_aa: CSAPGNLAGLEEQFF
j_call: TRBJ2-2; clone_size: few; d_call: TRBD1; v_call: TRBV29-1; cdr3_nt: TGCAGCGTTGGATGGGACAGGGGCCATTCGAACACCGGGGAGCTGTTTTTT; cdr3_aa: CSVGWDRGHSNTGELFF
j_call: TRBJ2-5; clone_size: medium-sized; d_call: TRBD2; v_call: TRBV6-1; cdr3_nt: TGTGCCAGCAGTGAAGAAGCGGGGGGGCAAGAGACCCAGTACTTC; cdr3_aa: CASSEEAGGQETQYF
j_call: TRBJ1-4; clone_size: medium-sized; d_call: .; v_call: TRBV15; cdr3_nt: TGTGCCACCAGCAGCGGACAGAGAGAAAAACTGTTTTTT; cdr3_aa: CATSSGQREKLFF